The 12 T cell receptor beta chains in this list originate from one sample, sequenced in a study of cytomegalovirus exposure and HLA in healthy donors. Amplification used 60 Vbeta primers and 13 Jbeta primers. Assay: immunoSEQ multiplex PCR; the TCRdb copy retains only in-frame clones and omits some. The sample lists about 110,000 clones, around 74% occurring once. Sequencing was performed on PBMCs. Source of these receptors: a woman between 40 and 55 years old in good health and CMV-seropositive.

V gene TRBV21-1 combines with J gene TRBJ1-1. TRBV21-1 is labeled a pseudogene. The CDR3 extends over 17 amino acids. The CDR3: CASSKWGREEMNTEAFF. The CDR3 DNA reads TGTGCCAGCAGCAAATGGGGGAGGGAAGAGATGAACACTGAAGCTTTCTTT.

This clone was counted a few times. The chain employs TRBV2 and TRBJ2-7, with 12 bases aligning to TRBD1. The J segment lost 5 bases and the V segment lost 4 bases, leaving 6 bases of the junction unmatched. Germline CDR1 reads SNHLY; CDR2 reads FYNNEI. The CDR3 has 15 amino acids. Here the CDR3 reads CASSVGGTGGHEQYF. The CDR3 DNA is TGTGCCAGCAGTGTTGGAGGGACAGGGGGCCACGAGCAGTACTTC. Using reference TRBV2 and TRBJ2-7 for the parts outside the CDR3, the full variable domain is EPEVTQTPSHQVTQMGQEVILRCVPISNHLYFYWYRQILGQKVEFLVSFYNNEISEKSEIFDDQFSVERPDGSNFTLKIRSTKLEDSAMYFCASSVGGTGGHEQYFGPGTRLTVT.

J is TRBJ1-3 and V is TRBV15; no definite D call. The germline V and J ends were trimmed by 8 bases and 0 bases, with 14 bases remaining between them. CDR3 length: 15 residues. Looked up from germline, CDR1 is LNHNV and CDR2 is YYDKDF (reference sequence). The CDR3 DNA follows: TGTGCCACCCGACCCGGCCGGAGCTCTGGAAACACCATATATTTT. Protein product: CATRPGRSSGNTIYF.

This clone was seen once. This rearrangement joins TRBV4-1 to TRBJ1-4; 11 nucleotides match TRBD1. V trimming: 1 base; J trimming: 6 bases; junction bases outside the gene matches: 4. The CDR3 is 16 residues long. Looked up from germline, CDR1 is MGHRA and CDR2 is YSYEKL. The CDR3 spells CASSQARTGGYEKLFF. The CDR3 DNA reads TGCGCCAGCAGCCAAGCCCGGACAGGGGGCTATGAAAAACTGTTTTTT.

This chain uses TRBV5-1 with TRBJ2-1, with TRBD2 matching over 13 bases. The CDR3 consists of 15 residues. Trimming took 0 bases from V and 8 from J; bases not matched to a gene: 2. Per the germline V gene, CDR1 is SGHRS and CDR2 is YFSETQ. The CDR3 coding sequence is TGCGCCAGCAGCTTGGGACTAGCGGGGGGCTATGAGCAGTTCTTC. Protein sequence: CASSLGLAGGYEQFF.

This chain connects TRBV7-9 to TRBJ2-2; unclear D gene. The CDR3 covers 14 residues. Germline V gene lookup returns CDR1 SEHNR and CDR2 FQNEAQ (reference sequence). V was pared by 1 base and J by 3 bases, with 6 bases between. DNA of the CDR3: TGTGCCAGCAGCTTAGTAGTGGACACCGGGGAGCTGTTTTTT. Protein product: CASSLVVDTGELFF. The full variable domain, completed using reference TRBV7-9 and TRBJ2-2, is DTGVSQNPRHKITKRGQNVTFRCDPISEHNRLYWYRQTLGQGPEFLTYFQNEAQLEKSRLLSDRFSAERPKGSFSTLEIQRTEQGDSAMYLCASSLVVDTGELFFGEGSRLTVL.

The chain joins TRBV30 to TRBJ2-3, with 8 bases identical to TRBD1. The V gene end was trimmed by 6 bases and the J gene end by 5 bases; junction bases not matched to a gene: 10. The length of the CDR3 is 14 residues. Germline CDR1 reads GTSNPN; CDR2 reads SVGIG (reference sequence). The DNA of the CDR3 is TGTGCCTGCTCGAACGGACAGGGAAGAGATACGCAGTATTTT. The encoded protein is CACSNGQGRDTQYF.

This chain uses TRBV5-6 with TRBJ1-6, with 8 bases matching TRBD1. Germline CDR1 reads SGHDT; CDR2 reads YYEEEE. The CDR3 runs 15 residues. J lost 7 bases, V lost 2 bases, and 5 bases had no gene match. In nucleotides, the CDR3 is TGTGCCAGCAGCTTTGGGACAGGCGTGAATTCACCCCTCCACTTT. It translates to CASSFGTGVNSPLHF.

V gene TRBV7-9 combines with J gene TRBJ1-1; 8 nucleotides line up with TRBD1. From germline, CDR1 is SEHNR and CDR2 FQNEAQ (reference sequence). The junction had 4 bases not matched to a gene; V was cut back by 4 bases and J by 0 bases. The CDR3 contains 15 residues. This CDR3 is CASSSRTGMNTEAFF. DNA of the CDR3: TGTGCCAGCAGCTCAAGGACAGGGATGAACACTGAAGCTTTCTTT.

The CDR3 spells CASSRTGNQETQYF. DNA for the CDR3: TGTGCCAGCAGCCGGACAGGGAACCAAGAGACCCAGTACTTC. The chain joins TRBV7-9 to TRBJ2-5; 8 bases fit TRBD1. CDR1 is SEHNR and CDR2 is FQNEAQ in the germline V gene (reference sequence). Trimming removed 5 bases from V and 0 bases from J; junction bases left unmatched: 2. The CDR3 length is 14 residues.

J is TRBJ2-1 and V is TRBV29-1; D is unclear. The V and J ends lost 8 bases and 0 bases respectively, with 8 bases between them. Germline V gene sequence: CDR1 SQVTM, CDR2 ANQGSEA. CDR3 length: 12 amino acids. In DNA form, the CDR3 reads TGCAGCACAAGTGACTCCTACAATGAGCAGTTCTTC. Encoded protein: CSTSDSYNEQFF.

V usage is TRBV5-1 and J usage is TRBJ2-5; 10 bases are shared with TRBD2. This CDR3 has 16 residues. Trimming at V came to 4 bases and at J to 2 bases, leaving 8 bases not matched to a gene. Germline V gives CDR1 SGHRS, CDR2 YFSETQ. In DNA, the CDR3 is TGCGCCAGCAGCCCCCATAGCGGGGGGCTTCAAGAGACCCAGTACTTC. Translating gives CASSPHSGGLQETQYF. The whole variable domain, remainder taken from reference TRBV5-1 and TRBJ2-5, is KAGVTQTPRYLIKTRGQQVTLSCSPISGHRSVSWYQQTPGQGLQFLFEYFSETQRNKGNFPGRFSGRQFSNSRSEMNVSTLELGDSALYLCASSPHSGGLQETQYFGPGTRLLVL.